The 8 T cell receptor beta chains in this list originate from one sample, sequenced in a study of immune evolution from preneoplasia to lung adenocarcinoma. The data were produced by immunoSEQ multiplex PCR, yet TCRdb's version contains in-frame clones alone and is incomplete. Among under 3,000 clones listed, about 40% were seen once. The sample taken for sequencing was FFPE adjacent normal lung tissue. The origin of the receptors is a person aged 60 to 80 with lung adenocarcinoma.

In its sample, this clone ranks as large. CDR3 coding DNA: TGTGCCAGCAGCCTTCAAGGGTCGGAGCAGTACTTC. Its protein product is CASSLQGSEQYF. The genes are TRBV5-6 and TRBJ2-7; D not resolved. This CDR3 spans 12 amino acids. Germline assignment: CDR1 SGHDT and CDR2 YYEEEE. The V gene lost 4 bases and the J gene lost 7 bases, with 12 bases spanning the gap. Filled out from reference TRBV5-6 and TRBJ2-7, the complete variable domain reads DAGVTQSPTHLIKTRGQQVTLRCSPKSGHDTVSWYQQALGQGPQFIFQYYEEEERQRGNFPDRFSGHQFPNYSSELNVNALLLGDSALYLCASSLQGSEQYFGPGTRLTVT.

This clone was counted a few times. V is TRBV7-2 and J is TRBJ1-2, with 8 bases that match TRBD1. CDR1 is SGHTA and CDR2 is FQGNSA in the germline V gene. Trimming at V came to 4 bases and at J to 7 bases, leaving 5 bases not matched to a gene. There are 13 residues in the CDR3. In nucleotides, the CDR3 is TGTGCCAGCAGCTCAGGACAGGGTTTTGGCTACACCTTC. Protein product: CASSSGQGFGYTF.

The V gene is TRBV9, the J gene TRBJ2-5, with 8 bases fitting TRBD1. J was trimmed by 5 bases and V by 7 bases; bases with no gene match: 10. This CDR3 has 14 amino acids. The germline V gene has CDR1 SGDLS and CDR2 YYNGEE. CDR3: CASAGGALGETQYF. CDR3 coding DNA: TGTGCCAGCGCAGGGGGCGCGCTGGGGGAGACCCAGTACTTC.

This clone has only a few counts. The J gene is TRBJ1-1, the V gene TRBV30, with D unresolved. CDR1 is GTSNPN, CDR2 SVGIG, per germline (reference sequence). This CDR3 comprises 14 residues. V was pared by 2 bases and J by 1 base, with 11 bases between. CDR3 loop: CAWSSELGNTEAFF. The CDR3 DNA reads TGTGCCTGGAGTTCGGAGCTCGGGAACACTGAAGCTTTCTTT.

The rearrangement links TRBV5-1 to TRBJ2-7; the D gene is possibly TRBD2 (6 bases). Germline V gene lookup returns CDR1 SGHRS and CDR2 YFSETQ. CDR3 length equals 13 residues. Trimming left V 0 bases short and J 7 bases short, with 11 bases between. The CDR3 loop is CASSLGLGREQYF. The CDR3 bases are TGCGCCAGCAGCTTGGGACTAGGGAGGGAGCAGTACTTC.

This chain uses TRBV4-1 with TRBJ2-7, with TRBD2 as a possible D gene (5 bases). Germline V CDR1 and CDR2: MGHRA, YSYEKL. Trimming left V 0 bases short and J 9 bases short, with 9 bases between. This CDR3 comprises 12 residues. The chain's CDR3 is CASSQERDTQYF. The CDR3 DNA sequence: TGCGCCAGCAGCCAAGAACGGGATACGCAGTACTTC.

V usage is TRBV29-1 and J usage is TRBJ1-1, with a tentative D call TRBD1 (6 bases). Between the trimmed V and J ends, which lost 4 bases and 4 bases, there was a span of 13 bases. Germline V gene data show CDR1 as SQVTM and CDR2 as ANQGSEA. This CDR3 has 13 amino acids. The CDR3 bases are TGCAGCGTTGGAGGACAGTTGCGCACTGAAGCTTTCTTT. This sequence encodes CSVGGQLRTEAFF.

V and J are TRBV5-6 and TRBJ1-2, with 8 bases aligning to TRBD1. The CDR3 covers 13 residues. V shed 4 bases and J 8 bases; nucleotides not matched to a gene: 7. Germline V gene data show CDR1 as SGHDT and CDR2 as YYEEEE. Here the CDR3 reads CASSTQGDAGYTF. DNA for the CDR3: TGTGCCAGCAGCACACAGGGGGACGCAGGCTACACCTTC.